This T cell receptor (beta chain) was identified in a study of blood T cell repertoires in COVID-19. Overall study: From the United States, Italy and Spain came samples of acute and convalescent COVID-19. T cells, B-cell-depleted T cells, or PBMCs supplied cDNA or gDNA.

This clone occurred once. The CDR3 spans 20 residues. Germline assignment: CDR1 ENHRY and CDR2 SYGVKD. V lost 4 bases to trimming and J lost 0 bases, with 25 bases between them. Per the authors' pipeline: Amplified reference gene primers provided the basis for estimating nucleated cell counts. Here immunoSEQ multiplex PCR was the method, and the copy in TCRdb shows in-frame clones only, minus some. V and J calls and clone size are those listed in that table; D and trimming were worked out from the DNA. This table holds 75,000 to 95,000 clones, 70% to 90% found once. Sequencing used peripheral blood. The receptor comes from a woman aged 80 or over with acute or convalescent COVID-19. The chain couples TRBV10-3 to TRBJ1-3; D possibly corresponds to TRBD1 (5 bases). The CDR3 is CAISGRGSQLSERSGNTIYF. For the CDR3, the DNA is TGTGCCATCAGTGGGCGGGGCAGCCAACTTTCGGAACGCTCTGGAAACACCATATATTTT.